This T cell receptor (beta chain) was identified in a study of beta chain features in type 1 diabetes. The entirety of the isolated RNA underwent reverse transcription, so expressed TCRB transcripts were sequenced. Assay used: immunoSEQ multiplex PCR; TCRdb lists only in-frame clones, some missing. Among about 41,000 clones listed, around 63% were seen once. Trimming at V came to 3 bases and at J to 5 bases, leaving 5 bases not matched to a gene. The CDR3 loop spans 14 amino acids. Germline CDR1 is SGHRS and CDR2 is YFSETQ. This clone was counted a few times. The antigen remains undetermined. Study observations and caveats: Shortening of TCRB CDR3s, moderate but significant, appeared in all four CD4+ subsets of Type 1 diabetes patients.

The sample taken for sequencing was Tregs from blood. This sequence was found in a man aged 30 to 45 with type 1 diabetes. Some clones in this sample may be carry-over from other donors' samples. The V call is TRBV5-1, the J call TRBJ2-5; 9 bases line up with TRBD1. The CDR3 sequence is CASSSDRGFETQYF. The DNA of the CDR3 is TGCGCCAGCAGCTCGGACAGGGGATTTGAGACCCAGTACTTC. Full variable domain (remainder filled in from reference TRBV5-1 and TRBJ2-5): KAGVTQTPRYLIKTRGQQVTLSCSPISGHRSVSWYQQTPGQGLQFLFEYFSETQRNKGNFPGRFSGRQFSNSRSEMNVSTLELGDSALYLCASSSDRGFETQYFGPGTRLLVL.